This T cell receptor (beta chain) originates from a study of OX40 agonist ivuxolimab in advanced cancers. Study as a whole: Patients receiving dose escalation had hepatocellular carcinoma, melanoma, renal cell or head and neck cancer. Partial responses were achieved by three patients: one hepatocellular carcinoma, two cutaneous melanoma. Of mixed ages from about 20 to 80 and averaging 60 years, the group was approximately 80% male.

Repertoires were generated with immunoSEQ multiplex PCR, while TCRdb's copy carries only in-frame clones and drops some. The sample has 60,000 to 80,000 clones, approximately 90% seen once. This CDR3 region has 18 residues. Germline CDR1 MRHNA, CDR2 SNTAGT. V was clipped by 0 bases and J by 4 bases, with 19 bases between them. This receptor was identified in an adult with an advanced solid tumor such as melanoma, head and neck, liver or kidney cancer. The sequencing here drew on CD4+ or CD8+ T cells sorted from blood, taken in a trial of the OX40 agonist ivuxolimab. The chain combines TRBV6-4 with TRBJ2-1; tentatively, D is TRBD2 (6 bases). CDR3 amino acids: CASSDSMPGVLPYNEQFF. CDR3 DNA sequence: TGTGCCAGCAGTGACTCGATGCCGGGAGTCCTCCCATACAATGAGCAGTTCTTC.